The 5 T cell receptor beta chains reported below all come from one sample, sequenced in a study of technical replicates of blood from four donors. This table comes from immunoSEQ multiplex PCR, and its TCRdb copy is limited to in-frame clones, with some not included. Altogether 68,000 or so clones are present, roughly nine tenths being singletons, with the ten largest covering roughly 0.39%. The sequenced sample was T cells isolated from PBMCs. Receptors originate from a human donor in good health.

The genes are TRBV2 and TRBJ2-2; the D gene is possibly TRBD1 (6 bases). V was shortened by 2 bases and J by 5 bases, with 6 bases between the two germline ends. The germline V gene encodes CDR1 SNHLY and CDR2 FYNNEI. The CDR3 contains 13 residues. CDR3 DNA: TGTGCCAGCAGTGAAACAGGGACCGGGGAGCTGTTTTTT. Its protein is CASSETGTGELFF.

CDR3 sequence reads: CASRFQGAETQYF. CDR3 sequence (DNA): TGTGCCAGCAGGTTCCAGGGTGCGGAGACCCAGTACTTC. The chain carries TRBV6-5 and TRBJ2-5; maybe TRBD1 (5 bases). Germline V lookup: CDR1 MNHEY, CDR2 SVGAGI. Trimming pared 6 bases from V and 5 bases from J, leaving 13 bases between. The CDR3 loop spans 13 amino acids.

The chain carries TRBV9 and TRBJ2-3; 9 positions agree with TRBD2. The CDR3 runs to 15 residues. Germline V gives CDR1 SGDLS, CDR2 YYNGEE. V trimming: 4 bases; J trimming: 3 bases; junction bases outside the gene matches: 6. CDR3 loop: CASSPRLAATDTQYF. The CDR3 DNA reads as TGTGCCAGCAGCCCGAGACTAGCGGCTACAGATACGCAGTATTTT.

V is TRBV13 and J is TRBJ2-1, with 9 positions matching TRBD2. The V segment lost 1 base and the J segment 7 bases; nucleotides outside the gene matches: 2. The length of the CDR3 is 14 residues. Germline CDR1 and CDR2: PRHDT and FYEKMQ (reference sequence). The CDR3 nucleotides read TGTGCCAGCAGCTTAGTAGCGGGAGTTAATGAGCAGTTCTTC. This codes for CASSLVAGVNEQFF.

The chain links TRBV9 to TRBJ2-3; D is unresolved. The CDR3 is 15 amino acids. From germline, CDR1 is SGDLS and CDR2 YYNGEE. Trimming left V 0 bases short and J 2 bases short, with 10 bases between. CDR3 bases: TGTGCCAGCAGCGTAGGCGTTGAGGCCACAGATACGCAGTATTTT. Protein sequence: CASSVGVEATDTQYF.